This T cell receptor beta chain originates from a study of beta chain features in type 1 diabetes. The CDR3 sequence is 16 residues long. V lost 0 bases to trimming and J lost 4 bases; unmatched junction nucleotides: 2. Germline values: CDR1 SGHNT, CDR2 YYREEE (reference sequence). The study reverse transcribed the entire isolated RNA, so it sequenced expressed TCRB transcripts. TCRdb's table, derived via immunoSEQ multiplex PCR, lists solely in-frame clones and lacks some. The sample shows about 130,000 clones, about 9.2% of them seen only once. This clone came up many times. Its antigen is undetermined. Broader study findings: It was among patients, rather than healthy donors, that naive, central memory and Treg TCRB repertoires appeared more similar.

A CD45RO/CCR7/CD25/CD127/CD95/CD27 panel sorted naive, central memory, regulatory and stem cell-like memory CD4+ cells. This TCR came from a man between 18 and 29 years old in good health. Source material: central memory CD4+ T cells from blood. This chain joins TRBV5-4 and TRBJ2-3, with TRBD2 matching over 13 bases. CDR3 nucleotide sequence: TGTGCCAGCAGCTTGGGACTAGCGGGGGGCCCAGATACGCAGTATTTT. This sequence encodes CASSLGLAGGPDTQYF.